This TCR beta chain was found in a study of regulatory T cells in long-lasting Graves disease. For TCR beta, libraries came from iRepertoire HTBI primers and Arm-PCR of CDR3 regions. TCRdb analysed the multiplex PCR reads with MiXCR anew, one entry per CDR3 protein. The sample shows about 470,000 distinct CDR3 sequences, about 15% of them seen only once. The germline V gene encodes CDR1 KGHDR and CDR2 SFDVKD. Trimming removed 2 bases from V and 1 base from J, with 8 bases in between. The CDR3 runs to 15 residues. Time point denoted: newly diagnosed GD, antithyroid drugs for less than 3 months. The TCR library used RNA extracted from PBMCs. The data also belong to a second study, concerning T cells in Graves' hyperthyroidism and ophthalmopathy. According to that study: Uncontrolled infections, other autoimmune diseases, pregnancy or lactation led to exclusion of patients.

This clonotype originated in a woman younger than 45 with Graves disease. The sequencing used peripheral blood mononuclear cells (PBMCs), collected at new diagnosis, from a patient treated with antithyroid drugs. The J gene is TRBJ2-1, the V gene TRBV24-1, with D unclear. Here the CDR3 reads CATSDSGESYNEQFF. The CDR3, as DNA: TGTGCCACCAGTGATTCTGGCGAATCCTACAATGAGCAGTTCTTC.